These T cell receptor beta chains were read from a single sample in a study of graft-versus-host responses after intestinal transplantation. Data came from immunoSEQ multiplex PCR; TCRdb stores just in-frame clones and leaves some out. The sample consists of approximately 24,000 clones, 70% to 90% of them appearing once. Sequences were derived from PBMCs, sampled 450 to 480 days after intestinal transplant. These receptors were obtained from a human patient who received an intestinal transplant, so some T cells may come from the graft donor. Each CDR3 is given with its conserved first and last residue. A D gene is named only where the DNA matches it firmly. The size entry is marked missing in some rows and otherwise reads once, few, many or a size class.

d_call j_call v_call clone_size cdr3_aa cdr3_nt
. TRBJ1-1 TRBV15 . CATSREAGYEAFF TGTGCCACCAGCAGAGAGGCGGGCTATGAAGCTTTCTTT
. TRBJ2-5 TRBV2 . CASTLRGGEETQYF TGTGCCAGCACATTACGGGGCGGGGAAGAGACCCAGTACTTC
. TRBJ1-1 TRBV28 . CASSSAGTDTEAFF TGTGCCAGCAGTTCTGCAGGGACTGACACTGAAGCTTTCTTT
. TRBJ1-2 TRBV6-5 . CASSYRGETGYTF TGTGCCAGCAGTTACCGGGGGGAAACTGGCTACACCTTC
. TRBJ2-7 TRBV19 once CASSIFRDNSYEQYF TGTGCCAGTAGTATTTTTAGGGACAACAGCTACGAGCAGTACTTC
TRBD2 TRBJ2-1 TRBV4-2 . CASSQVASGSGPYNEQFF TGTGCCAGCAGCCAAGTGGCTAGCGGGAGCGGCCCCTACAATGAGCAGTTCTTC
. TRBJ2-3 TRBV30 once CAWGRTDTQYF TGTGCCTGGGGCCGCACAGATACGCAGTATTTT
. TRBJ1-2 TRBV6-5 . CASSEAMSYGYTF TGTGCCAGCAGTGAAGCTATGAGCTATGGCTACACCTTC
. TRBJ1-2 TRBV19 . CASSMEEGSVSYTF TGTGCCAGTAGTATGGAAGAGGGGTCCGTCTCCTACACCTTC
. TRBJ1-6 TRBV6-5 . CASTRDRSPLHF TGTGCCAGCACCCGGGACCGTTCACCCCTCCACTTT
. TRBJ2-5 TRBV27 . CASSSQGKETQYF TGTGCCAGCAGTTCCCAGGGGAAAGAGACCCAGTACTTC
. TRBJ2-3 TRBV25-1 . CASSENPLGGSTDTQYF TGTGCCAGCAGTGAAAACCCCCTCGGCGGTAGCACAGATACGCAGTATTTT
. TRBJ2-3 TRBV27 once CASSPPGLATDTQYF TGTGCCAGCAGCCCACCCGGATTGGCCACAGATACGCAGTATTTT
. TRBJ2-5 TRBV21-1 medium-sized CASSRKEGTEETQYF TGTGCCAGCAGCAGAAAGGAGGGGACAGAAGAGACCCAGTACTTC
. TRBJ2-7 TRBV7-6 . CASSLERGLSYEQYF TGCGCCAGCAGCTTGGAGCGTGGATTATCCTACGAGCAGTACTTC
TRBD1 TRBJ2-5 TRBV7-6 . CASSLGQGIETQYF TGTGCCAGCAGCTTGGGACAGGGCATTGAGACCCAGTACTTC
. TRBJ2-3 TRBV2 . CAREQRGTDTQYF TGTGCCAGGGAGCAGAGAGGCACAGATACGCAGTATTTT
TRBD1 TRBJ1-6 TRBV6-1 . CASSERQGNSPLHF TGTGCCAGCAGTGAACGACAGGGGAATTCACCCCTCCACTTT
. TRBJ2-1 TRBV6-1 . CASSPDSSSYNEQFF TGTGCCAGCAGTCCCGACTCTTCCTCCTACAATGAGCAGTTCTTC
TRBD1 TRBJ1-5 TRBV6-5 few CASSSGGQGNQPQHF TGTGCCAGCAGTTCAGGGGGACAGGGGAATCAGCCCCAGCATTTT
. TRBJ2-5 TRBV10-1 . CASSESKGPQETQYF TGCGCCAGCAGTGAGTCGAAGGGACCCCAAGAGACCCAGTACTTC
TRBD1 TRBJ2-7 TRBV2 few CASIPTGISYEQYF TGTGCCAGCATCCCGACAGGGATTTCCTACGAGCAGTACTTC
TRBD1 TRBJ2-7 TRBV6-5 once CASSFTTSRQGKQYF TGTGCCAGCAGTTTCACCACGTCTAGACAGGGCAAGCAGTACTTC
TRBD1 TRBJ1-2 TRBV28 once CASSWRTGGNGYTF TGTGCCAGCAGTTGGCGTACAGGGGGCAATGGCTACACCTTC
TRBD1 TRBJ2-7 TRBV6-5 . CASRTGYLLEQYF TGTGCCAGCAGGACAGGGTACTTACTCGAGCAGTACTTC
TRBD1 TRBJ2-1 TRBV6-4 . CASSSHRQGYNEQFF TGTGCCAGCAGCAGCCACAGACAGGGTTACAATGAGCAGTTCTTC
. TRBJ1-1 TRBV30 . CAWGRSSSNTEAFF TGTGCCTGGGGTCGGTCTTCAAGTAACACTGAAGCTTTCTTT
. TRBJ2-3 TRBV10-3 few CAIRKMTATSTDTQYF TGTGCCATCAGAAAAATGACAGCGACTAGCACAGATACGCAGTATTTT
TRBD1 TRBJ2-7 TRBV27 few CASSGTGDRYEQYF TGTGCCAGCAGTGGGACAGGGGACCGTTACGAGCAGTACTTC
. TRBJ2-7 TRBV19 . CASRGGGVYEQYF TGTGCCAGTAGAGGAGGGGGAGTCTACGAGCAGTACTTC
TRBD2 TRBJ2-7 TRBV6-5 . CASTTGGLGEQYF TGTGCCAGCACTACGGGGGGTTTGGGAGAGCAGTACTTC
TRBD2 TRBJ2-1 TRBV9 . CASSVAGASYNEQFF TGTGCCAGCAGCGTGGCGGGAGCCTCCTACAATGAGCAGTTCTTC
TRBD2 TRBJ2-7 TRBV6-5 few CASRAGGTYEQYF TGTGCCAGCAGAGCGGGAGGGACCTACGAGCAGTACTTC
TRBD1 TRBJ1-3 TRBV2 . CASSVGPGTGDGNTIYF TGTGCCAGCAGTGTAGGCCCCGGGACAGGGGACGGGAACACCATATATTTT
TRBD2 TRBJ2-7 TRBV2 . CASSEGLAGGTYEQYF TGTGCCAGCAGTGAGGGACTAGCGGGCGGTACCTACGAGCAGTACTTC
. TRBJ2-7 TRBV6-6 . CASSYSMGRSYEQYF TGTGCCAGCAGTTACTCGATGGGCAGGTCCTACGAGCAGTACTTC
TRBD1 TRBJ2-5 TRBV19 . CATRGWAGGVKTQYF TGTGCCACCCGAGGATGGGCAGGGGGCGTGAAGACCCAGTACTTC
. TRBJ2-1 TRBV5-4 . CASSVGGGAGRNQFF TGTGCCAGCAGCGTTGGAGGGGGCGCCGGGAGGAATCAGTTCTTC
TRBD1 TRBJ1-1 TRBV4-1 . CASSLTGQGSTEAFF TGCGCCAGCAGCCTAACGGGACAGGGGTCCACTGAAGCTTTCTTT
TRBD1 TRBJ1-5 TRBV7-2 . CASSWTGRNQPQHF TGTGCCAGCAGCTGGACAGGCCGCAATCAGCCCCAGCATTTT
. TRBJ1-2 TRBV6-5 . CASSYGGWGYTF TGTGCCAGCAGTTATGGGGGGTGGGGCTACACCTTC
. TRBJ2-7 TRBV5-4 few CASSLREGAQYF TGTGCCAGCAGCTTACGGGAAGGGGCGCAGTACTTC
TRBD2 TRBJ2-5 TRBV25-1 . CASSHAGTSGSETQYF TGTGCCAGCAGCCACGCCGGGACTAGCGGGAGCGAGACCCAGTACTTC
. TRBJ2-7 TRBV6-1 . CASSSYSTGRSEQYF TGTGCCAGCAGCTCGTACTCCACAGGGAGGAGCGAGCAGTACTTC
. TRBJ2-3 TRBV29-1 . CSVGALMQDTQYF TGCAGCGTGGGAGCCCTAATGCAAGATACGCAGTATTTT
. TRBJ2-3 TRBV7-3 . CASSLTGISDTQYF TGTGCCAGCAGCTTAACGGGAATTTCAGATACGCAGTATTTT
TRBD1 TRBJ2-1 TRBV9 . CASSVVGTGFLDEQFF TGTGCCAGCAGCGTAGTCGGGACAGGGTTCTTGGATGAGCAGTTCTTC
. TRBJ2-4 TRBV28 . CASSLVPGMRLAKNIQYF TGTGCCAGCAGTTTGGTGCCAGGGATGCGGTTAGCCAAAAACATTCAGTACTTC
TRBD2 TRBJ2-2 TRBV19 . CASSIQAGGPRTGELFF TGTGCCAGTAGTATACAAGCGGGAGGGCCAAGGACCGGGGAGCTGTTTTTT
. TRBJ2-7 TRBV11-2 . CASSPGTASSYYEQYF TGTGCCAGCAGCCCCGGGACTGCTTCCAGTTACTACGAGCAGTACTTC
. TRBJ2-1 TRBV29-1 . CSADGRSYNEQFF TGCAGCGCCGACGGTCGCTCCTACAATGAGCAGTTCTTC